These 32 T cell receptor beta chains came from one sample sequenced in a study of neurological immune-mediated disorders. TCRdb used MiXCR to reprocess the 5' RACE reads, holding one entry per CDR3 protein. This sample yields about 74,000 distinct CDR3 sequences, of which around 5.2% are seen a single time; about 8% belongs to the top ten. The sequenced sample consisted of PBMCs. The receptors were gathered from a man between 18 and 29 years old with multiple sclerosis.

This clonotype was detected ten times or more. CDR3 protein: CASSLGGPGSSYNEQFF. CDR3 DNA: TGCGCCAGCAGCTTGGGGGGACCAGGTAGCTCCTACAATGAGCAGTTCTTC. This chain connects TRBV5-1 to TRBJ2-1; possibly TRBD1 or TRBD2 for D (5 bases each). The germline gives CDR1 SGHRS, CDR2 YFSETQ. The V gene lost 0 bases and the J gene lost 0 bases, with 13 bases spanning the gap. The CDR3 is 17 amino acids. The complete variable domain, with remaining parts taken from reference TRBV5-1 and TRBJ2-1, reads KAGVTQTPRYLIKTRGQQVTLSCSPISGHRSVSWYQQTPGQGLQFLFEYFSETQRNKGNFPGRFSGRQFSNSRSEMNVSTLELGDSALYLCASSLGGPGSSYNEQFFGPGTRLTVL.

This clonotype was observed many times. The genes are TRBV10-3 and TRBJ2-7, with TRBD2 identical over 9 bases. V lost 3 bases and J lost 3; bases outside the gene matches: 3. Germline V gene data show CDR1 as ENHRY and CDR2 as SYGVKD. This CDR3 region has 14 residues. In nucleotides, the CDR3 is TGTGCCATCAGTGACGGGCGGGGGGGCTACGAGCAGTACTTC. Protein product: CAISDGRGGYEQYF.

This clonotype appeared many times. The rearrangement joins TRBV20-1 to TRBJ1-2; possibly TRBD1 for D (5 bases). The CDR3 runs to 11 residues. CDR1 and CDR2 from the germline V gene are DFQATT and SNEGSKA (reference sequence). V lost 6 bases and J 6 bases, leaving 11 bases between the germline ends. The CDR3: CSAGAQHGYTF. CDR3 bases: TGCAGTGCCGGGGCACAGCATGGCTACACCTTC.

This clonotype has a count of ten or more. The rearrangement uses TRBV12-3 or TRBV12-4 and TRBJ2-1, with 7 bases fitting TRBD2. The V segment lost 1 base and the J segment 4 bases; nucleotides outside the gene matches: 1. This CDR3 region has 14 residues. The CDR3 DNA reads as TGTGCCAGCAGTTTAGGGGGGGGTTACAATGAGCAGTTCTTC. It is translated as CASSLGGGYNEQFF.

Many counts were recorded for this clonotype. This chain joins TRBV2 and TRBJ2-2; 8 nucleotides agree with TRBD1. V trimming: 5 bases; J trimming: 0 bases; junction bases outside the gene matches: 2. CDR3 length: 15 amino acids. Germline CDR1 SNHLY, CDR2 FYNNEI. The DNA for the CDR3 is TGTGCCAGCAGTAAACAGGGGGCGAACACCGGGGAGCTGTTTTTT. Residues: CASSKQGANTGELFF.

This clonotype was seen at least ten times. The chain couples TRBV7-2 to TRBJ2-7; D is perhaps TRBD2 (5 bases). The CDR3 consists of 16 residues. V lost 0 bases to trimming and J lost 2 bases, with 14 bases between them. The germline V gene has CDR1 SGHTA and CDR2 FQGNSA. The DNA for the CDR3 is TGTGCCAGCAGCTTAGCAGGGCTCAGCGGTCCCTACGAGCAGTACTTC. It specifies CASSLAGLSGPYEQYF.

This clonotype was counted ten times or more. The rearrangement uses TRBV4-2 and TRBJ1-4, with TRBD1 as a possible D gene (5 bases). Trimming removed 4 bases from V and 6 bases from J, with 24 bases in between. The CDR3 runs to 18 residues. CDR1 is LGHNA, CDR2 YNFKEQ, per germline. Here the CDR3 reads CASSPWDGVRGSYEKLFF. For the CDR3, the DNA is TGTGCCAGCAGCCCCTGGGACGGAGTCCGAGGATCCTATGAAAAACTGTTTTTT.

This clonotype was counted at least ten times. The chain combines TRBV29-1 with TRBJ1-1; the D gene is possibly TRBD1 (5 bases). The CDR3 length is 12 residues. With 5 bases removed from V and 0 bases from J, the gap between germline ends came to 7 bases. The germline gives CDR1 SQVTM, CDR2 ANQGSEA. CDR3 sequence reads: CSVRGMNTEAFF. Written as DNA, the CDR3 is TGCAGCGTTAGGGGCATGAACACTGAAGCTTTCTTT.

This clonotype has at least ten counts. Here the CDR3 reads CASSLGSEEQYF. In nucleotides, the CDR3 is TGTGCCAGCAGTTTAGGGTCCGAAGAGCAGTACTTC. The J gene is TRBJ2-7, the V gene TRBV12-3 or TRBV12-4; no firm D call. Trimming pared 1 base from V and 7 bases from J, leaving 8 bases between. CDR3 length: 12 amino acids.

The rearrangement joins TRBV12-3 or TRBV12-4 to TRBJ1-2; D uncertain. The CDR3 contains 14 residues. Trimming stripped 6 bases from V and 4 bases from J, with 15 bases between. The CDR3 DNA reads TGTGCCAGCAGGGCCGGTGGGCCAGGCTATGGCTACACCTTC. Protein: CASRAGGPGYGYTF.

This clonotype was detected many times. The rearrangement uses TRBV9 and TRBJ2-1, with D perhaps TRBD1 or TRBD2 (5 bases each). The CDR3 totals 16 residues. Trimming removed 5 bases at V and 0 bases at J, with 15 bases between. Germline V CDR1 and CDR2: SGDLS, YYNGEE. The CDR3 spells CASSGGRASSYNEQFF. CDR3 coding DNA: TGTGCCAGCAGTGGGGGTAGGGCTAGCTCCTACAATGAGCAGTTCTTC.

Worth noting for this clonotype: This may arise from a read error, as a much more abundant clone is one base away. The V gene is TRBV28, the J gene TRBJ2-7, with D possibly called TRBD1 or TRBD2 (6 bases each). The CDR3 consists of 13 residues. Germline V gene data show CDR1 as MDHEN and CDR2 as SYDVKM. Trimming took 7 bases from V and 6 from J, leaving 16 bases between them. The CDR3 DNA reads TGTGCCAGCACCATTGTTGGAGGGGGCGAGCAGTACTTC. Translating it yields CASTIVGGGEQYF.

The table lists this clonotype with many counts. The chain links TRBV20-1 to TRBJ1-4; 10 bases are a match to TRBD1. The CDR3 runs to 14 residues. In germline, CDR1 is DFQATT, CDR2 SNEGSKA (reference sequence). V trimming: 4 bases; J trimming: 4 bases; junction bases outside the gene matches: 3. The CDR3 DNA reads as TGCAGTGCTATGAGGGACAGGGGTAATGAAAAACTGTTTTTT. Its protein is CSAMRDRGNEKLFF.

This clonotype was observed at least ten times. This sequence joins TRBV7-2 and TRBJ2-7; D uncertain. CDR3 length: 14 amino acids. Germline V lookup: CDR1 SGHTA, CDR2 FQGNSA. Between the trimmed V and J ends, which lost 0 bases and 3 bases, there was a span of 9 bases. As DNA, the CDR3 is TGTGCCAGCAGCTTAGCGGGCACCTTCTACGAGCAGTACTTC. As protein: CASSLAGTFYEQYF.

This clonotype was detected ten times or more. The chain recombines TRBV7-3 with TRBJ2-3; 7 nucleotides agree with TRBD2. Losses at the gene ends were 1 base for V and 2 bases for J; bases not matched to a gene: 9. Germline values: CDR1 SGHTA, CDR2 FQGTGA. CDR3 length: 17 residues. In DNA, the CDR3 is TGTGCCAGCAGCTTAAAAAGACTAGCCGGAGTCACAGATACGCAGTATTTT. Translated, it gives CASSLKRLAGVTDTQYF.

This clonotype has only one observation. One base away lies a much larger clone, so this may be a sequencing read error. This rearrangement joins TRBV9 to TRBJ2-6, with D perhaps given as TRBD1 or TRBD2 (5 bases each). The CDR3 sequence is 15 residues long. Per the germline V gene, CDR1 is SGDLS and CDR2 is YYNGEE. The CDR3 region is CASSVRGSGAKVLTF. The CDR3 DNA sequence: TGTGCCAGCAGCGTGAGGGGCTCTGGGGCCAAAGTCCTGACTTTC.

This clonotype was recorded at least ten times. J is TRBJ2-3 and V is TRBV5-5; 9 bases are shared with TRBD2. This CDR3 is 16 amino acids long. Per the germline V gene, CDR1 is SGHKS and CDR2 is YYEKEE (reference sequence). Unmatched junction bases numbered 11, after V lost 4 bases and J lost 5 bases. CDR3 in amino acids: CASSKEVAGVGDTQYF. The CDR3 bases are TGTGCCAGCAGCAAAGAGGTAGCGGGAGTGGGAGATACGCAGTATTTT. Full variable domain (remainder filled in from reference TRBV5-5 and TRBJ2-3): DAGVTQSPTHLIKTRGQQVTLRCSPISGHKSVSWYQQVLGQGPQFIFQYYEKEERGRGNFPDRFSARQFPNYSSELNVNALLLGDSALYLCASSKEVAGVGDTQYFGPGTRLTVL.

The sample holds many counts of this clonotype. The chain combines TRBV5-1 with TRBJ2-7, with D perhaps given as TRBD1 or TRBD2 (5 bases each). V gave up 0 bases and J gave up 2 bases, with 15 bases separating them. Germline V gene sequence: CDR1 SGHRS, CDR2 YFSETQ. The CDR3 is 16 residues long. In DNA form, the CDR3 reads TGCGCCAGCAGCTTGGGTTCAGGGACCCTCCCCTACGAGCAGTACTTC. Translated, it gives CASSLGSGTLPYEQYF. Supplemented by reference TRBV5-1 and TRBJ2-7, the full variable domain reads KAGVTQTPRYLIKTRGQQVTLSCSPISGHRSVSWYQQTPGQGLQFLFEYFSETQRNKGNFPGRFSGRQFSNSRSEMNVSTLELGDSALYLCASSLGSGTLPYEQYFGPGTRLTVT.

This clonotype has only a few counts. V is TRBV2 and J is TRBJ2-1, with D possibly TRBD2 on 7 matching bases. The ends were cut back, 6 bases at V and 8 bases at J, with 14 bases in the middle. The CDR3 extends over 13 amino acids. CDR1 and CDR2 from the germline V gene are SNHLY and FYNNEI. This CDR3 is CASRGGAADEQFF. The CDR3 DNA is TGTGCCAGCAGGGGGGGGGCGGCCGATGAGCAGTTCTTC.

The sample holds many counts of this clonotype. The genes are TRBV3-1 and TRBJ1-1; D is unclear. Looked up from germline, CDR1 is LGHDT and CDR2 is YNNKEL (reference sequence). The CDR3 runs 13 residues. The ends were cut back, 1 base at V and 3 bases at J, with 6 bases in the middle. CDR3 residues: CASSQGWDTEAFF. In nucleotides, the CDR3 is TGTGCCAGCAGCCAAGGTTGGGACACTGAAGCTTTCTTT.

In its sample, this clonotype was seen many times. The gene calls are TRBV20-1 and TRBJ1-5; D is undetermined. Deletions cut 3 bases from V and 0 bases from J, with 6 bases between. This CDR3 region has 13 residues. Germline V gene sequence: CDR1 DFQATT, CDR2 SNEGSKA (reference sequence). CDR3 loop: CSASPDSNQPQHF. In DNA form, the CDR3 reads TGCAGTGCTAGCCCTGATAGCAATCAGCCCCAGCATTTT.

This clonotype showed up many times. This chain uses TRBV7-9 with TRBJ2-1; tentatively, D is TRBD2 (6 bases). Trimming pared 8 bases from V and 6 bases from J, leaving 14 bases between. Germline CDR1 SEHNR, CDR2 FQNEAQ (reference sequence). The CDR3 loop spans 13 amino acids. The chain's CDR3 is CASDQLAVNEQFF. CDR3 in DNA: TGTGCCAGCGATCAACTAGCCGTCAATGAGCAGTTCTTC.

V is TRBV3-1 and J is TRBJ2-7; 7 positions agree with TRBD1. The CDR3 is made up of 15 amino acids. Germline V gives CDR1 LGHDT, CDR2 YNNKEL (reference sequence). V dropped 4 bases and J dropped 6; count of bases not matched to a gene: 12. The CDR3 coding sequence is TGTGCCAGCAGCCCCCGACAGGGATTACTGCGCGAGCAGTACTTC. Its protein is CASSPRQGLLREQYF.

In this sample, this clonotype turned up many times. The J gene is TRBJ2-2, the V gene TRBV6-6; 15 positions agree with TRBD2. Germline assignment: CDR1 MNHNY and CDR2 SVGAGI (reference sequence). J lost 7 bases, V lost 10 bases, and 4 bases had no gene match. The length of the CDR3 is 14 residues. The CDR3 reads CATGLAGGGGELFF. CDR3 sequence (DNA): TGTGCCACGGGACTAGCGGGAGGCGGCGGGGAGCTGTTTTTT.

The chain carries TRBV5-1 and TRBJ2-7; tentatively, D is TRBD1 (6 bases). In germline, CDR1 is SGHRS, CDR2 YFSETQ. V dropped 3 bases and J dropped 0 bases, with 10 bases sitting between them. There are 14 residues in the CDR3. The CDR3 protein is CASSSGDNSYEQYF. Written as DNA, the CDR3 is TGCGCCAGCAGCTCAGGGGACAACTCCTACGAGCAGTACTTC.

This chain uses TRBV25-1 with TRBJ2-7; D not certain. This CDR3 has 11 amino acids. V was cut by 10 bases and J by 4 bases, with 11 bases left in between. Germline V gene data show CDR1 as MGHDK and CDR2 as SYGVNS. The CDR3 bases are TGTGCCACCTACTTTGGATACGAGCAGTACTTC. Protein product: CATYFGYEQYF.

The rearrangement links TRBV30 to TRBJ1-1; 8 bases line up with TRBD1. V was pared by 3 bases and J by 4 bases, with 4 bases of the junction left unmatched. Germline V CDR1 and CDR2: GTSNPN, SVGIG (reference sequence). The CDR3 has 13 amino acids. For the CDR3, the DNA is TGTGCCTGGAGAGGACAGGGTGGCACTGAAGCTTTCTTT. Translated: CAWRGQGGTEAFF.

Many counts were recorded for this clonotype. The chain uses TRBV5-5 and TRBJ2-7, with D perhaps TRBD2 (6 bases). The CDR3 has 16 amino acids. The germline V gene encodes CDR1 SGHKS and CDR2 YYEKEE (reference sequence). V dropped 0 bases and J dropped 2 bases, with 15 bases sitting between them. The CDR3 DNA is TGTGCCAGCAGCTTGGCCTTCGGGGGTTTTCCCTACGAGCAGTACTTC. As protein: CASSLAFGGFPYEQYF.

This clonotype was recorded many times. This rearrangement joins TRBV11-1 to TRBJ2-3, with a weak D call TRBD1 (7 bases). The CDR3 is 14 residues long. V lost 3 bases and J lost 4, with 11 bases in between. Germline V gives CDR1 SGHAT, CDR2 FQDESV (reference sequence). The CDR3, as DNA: TGTGCCAGCAGCTTGCAGGGGGGATCAGATACGCAGTATTTT. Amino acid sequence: CASSLQGGSDTQYF. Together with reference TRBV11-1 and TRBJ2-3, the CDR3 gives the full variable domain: EAEVAQSPRYKITEKSQAVAFWCDPISGHATLYWYRQILGQGPELLVQFQDESVVDDSQLPKDRFSAERLKGVDSTLKIQPAELGDSAMYLCASSLQGGSDTQYFGPGTRLTVL.

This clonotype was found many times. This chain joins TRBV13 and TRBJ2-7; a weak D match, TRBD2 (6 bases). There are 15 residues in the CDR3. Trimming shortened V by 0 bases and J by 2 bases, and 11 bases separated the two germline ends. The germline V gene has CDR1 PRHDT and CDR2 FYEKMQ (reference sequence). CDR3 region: CASSLGPGGAYEQYF. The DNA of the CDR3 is TGTGCCAGCAGCTTAGGCCCCGGAGGGGCCTACGAGCAGTACTTC.

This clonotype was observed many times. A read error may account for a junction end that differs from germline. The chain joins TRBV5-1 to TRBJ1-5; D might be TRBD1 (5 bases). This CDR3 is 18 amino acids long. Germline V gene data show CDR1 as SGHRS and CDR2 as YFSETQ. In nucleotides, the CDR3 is TGCGCCAGCAGCTTGAATGGTGGGGCAGGGAGTAGCCATCAGCCCCAGCATTTT. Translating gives CASSLNGGAGSSHQPQHF. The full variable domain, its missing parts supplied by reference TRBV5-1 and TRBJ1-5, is KAGVTQTPRYLIKTRGQQVTLSCSPISGHRSVSWYQQTPGQGLQFLFEYFSETQRNKGNFPGRFSGRQFSNSRSEMNVSTLELGDSALYLCASSLNGGAGSSHQPQHFGDGTRLSIL.

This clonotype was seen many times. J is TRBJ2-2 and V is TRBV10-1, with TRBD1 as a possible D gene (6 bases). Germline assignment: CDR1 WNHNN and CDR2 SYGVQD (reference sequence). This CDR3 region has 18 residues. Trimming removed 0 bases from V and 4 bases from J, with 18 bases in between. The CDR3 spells CASSESGWVGQPTGELFF. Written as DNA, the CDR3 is TGCGCCAGCAGTGAGTCTGGGTGGGTGGGACAACCCACCGGGGAGCTGTTTTTT.